Included here is one TCR beta chain sequence, with context. This clonotype has at least ten counts. What this receptor recognizes is not known. No base quality values were provided; no much bigger clone lies one nucleotide off. The hyperthyroidism patients were between 18 and 65 years old and newly diagnosed, with a disease duration of less than 2 months. Exclusion was applied to patients with uncontrolled infections, other autoimmune diseases, pregnancy or lactation. Diagnoses relied on clinical symptoms, serum thyroxine and TRAb, thyroid ultrasound and orbital computed tomography. Blood from progressor patients was collected at the time of first diagnosis with hyperthyroidism, before any ophthalmopathy symptoms had appeared. Ficoll-Paque density gradient centrifugation was used to isolate PBMCs from 9.5 to 10 ml of fresh peripheral blood. Progressor patients were first diagnosed with Graves' hyperthyroidism and then developed ophthalmopathy during follow-up. Trizol reagent was used to extract total RNA, and RNA quality was then checked on an Agilent 2100 Bioanalyzer.

The germline V gene encodes CDR1 KGHDR and CDR2 SFDVKD. V was cut back by 1 base and J by 6 bases, leaving a gap of 8 bases between them. From cysteine to phenylalanine, the CDR3 is 14 amino acids long. Of the read, only the CDR3 DNA is kept; its 42 bases are in frame from base 1. TCR beta CDR3 regions were amplified from RNA transcripts. The TCR CDR3 was subjected to a first round of RT-PCR using the HTBI primer set and the Qiagen OneStep RT-PCR kit. Libraries were constructed in a second round of multiplex PCR, after which size selection and purification were performed. Libraries were sequenced paired-end with 100 bp reads on an Illumina HiSeq2000. For the original study's pipeline: SOAPnuke was used to process the raw data, with reads discarded if the reads contained adapters or uncalled bases, had a mean Phred below 15, or lacked an exact constant-primer or identifier match. COPE v1.2.5 was used to merge the high-quality paired reads, and each unique nucleotide sequence was defined as a clonotype. MiTCR v1.1 was used to align clonotypes to the IMGT TRBV, TRBD and TRBJ reference segments. Analysis was restricted to V-J combinations with a frequency above 0.0001, which covered about 99% of repertoires. A TCS score was defined as the ratio between F50 (clonal expansion) and ExV (chaos), using BLOSUM62-based TCRdist between CDR3 peptides within each V-J. Welch's t-statistics and random forest reduced around 550 V-J features to 10 to 15, which were used in a naive Bayes classifier (R e1071). TCRdb handled the public reads itself, with Q25 trimming in fastp and clone calling in MiXCR, and kept productive beta chains. Every entry covers one CDR3 protein and lists the most common genes and DNA from its rows. TCRdb, rather than the study authors, made the V and J calls. Within this sample are fewer than 450,000 distinct CDR3 sequences, with approximately 18% of them counted one time only. The ten largest make up 30% to 35% of the sample.

The entry originates in a study of T cells in Graves' hyperthyroidism and ophthalmopathy (dated by TCRdb to the late 2010s). For context, the study as a whole: Peripheral blood was collected at initial diagnosis, before any treatment. According to the paper, TCR Vbeta CDR3 sequencing was carried out on some 140 peripheral blood samples, which came from approximately 41 ophthalmopathy, under 85 hyperthyroidism and roughly 17 progressor patients. After sampling, hyperthyroidism patients received methimazole starting at 30 mg daily, and ophthalmopathy patients received high-dose intravenous methylprednisolone. A discovery cohort of 95 to 100 patients, fewer than 50 with Graves' ophthalmopathy and 55 to 60 with stable Graves' hyperthyroidism, was used to find distinguishing TCR V-J signatures. Prospective prediction of ophthalmopathy was tested in an independent validation cohort of 18 to 20 hyperthyroidism patients and 15 to 17 patients who later progressed to ophthalmopathy. In about six Graves' hyperthyroidism patients, the study also compared T-cell repertoires from thyroid tissue with T-cell repertoires from blood. The roughly 100 discovery patients were divided at random into training and test sets in a 7:3 ratio.

Overall study results and their limits: No statistical method was used to fix the sample size in advance, and group allocation was not hidden from the investigators. In validation, progression to ophthalmopathy was predicted by the model with more than 65% sensitivity and roughly 76% specificity, a median of about 6.8 months before onset. A 13 V-J signature model separated ophthalmopathy from stable hyperthyroidism, with about 88% sensitivity and 81.08% specificity in cross-validation and 80%/75% in testing. Blood samples also contained most of the expanded thyroid clonotypes (frequency above 0.001), which suggests that blood repertoires may reflect thyroid immune responses.

The chain employs TRBV24-1 and TRBJ2-2; TRBD1 is a weak D gene call, 5 bases matching. Sequencing was performed on blood. The receptor's source is a woman aged 25-40 years with Graves' hyperthyroidism that later progressed to Graves' ophthalmopathy. The CDR3 region: CATSDLRGPGELFF. The DNA sequence reads TGTGCCACCAGTGATTTAAGGGGTCCCGGGGAGCTGTTTTTT.